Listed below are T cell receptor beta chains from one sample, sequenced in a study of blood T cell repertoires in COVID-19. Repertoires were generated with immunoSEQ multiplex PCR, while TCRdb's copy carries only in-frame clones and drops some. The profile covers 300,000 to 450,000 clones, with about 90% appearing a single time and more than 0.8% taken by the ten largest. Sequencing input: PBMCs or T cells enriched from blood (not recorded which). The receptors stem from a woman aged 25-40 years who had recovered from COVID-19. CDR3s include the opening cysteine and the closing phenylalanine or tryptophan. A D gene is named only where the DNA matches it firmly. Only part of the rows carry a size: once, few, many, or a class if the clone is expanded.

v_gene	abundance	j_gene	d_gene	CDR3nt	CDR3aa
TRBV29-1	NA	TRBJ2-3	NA	TGCAGCCCTACGAAGACAGATACGCAGTATTTT	CSPTKTDTQYF
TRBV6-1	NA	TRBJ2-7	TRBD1	TGTGCCAGCAGTGGACGGACAGGGGACTACGCAAGTCACTACGAGCAGTACTTC	CASSGRTGDYASHYEQYF
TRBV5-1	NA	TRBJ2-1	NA	TGCGCCAGTAGGACCGGGACACGGACAGACAATGAGCAGTTCTTC	CASRTGTRTDNEQFF
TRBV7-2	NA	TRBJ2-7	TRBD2	TGTGCCAGCAGCCTCCGACTAGCGGGGGCCTACGAGCAGTACTTC	CASSLRLAGAYEQYF
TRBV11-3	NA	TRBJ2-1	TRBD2	TGTGCCAGCAGCTTAGGAACCGGGACTAACTCCTACAATGAGCAGTTCTTC	CASSLGTGTNSYNEQFF
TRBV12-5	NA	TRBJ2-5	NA	TGTGCTAGTGGCGAGGGGACCCAGTACTTC	CASGEGTQYF
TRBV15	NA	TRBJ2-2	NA	TGTGCCACCAGCGGGGGGGCGGGGAACACCGGGGAGCTGTTTTTT	CATSGGAGNTGELFF
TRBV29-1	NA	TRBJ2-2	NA	TGCAGCGGGGGACAGAACACCGGGGAGCTGTTTTTT	CSGGQNTGELFF
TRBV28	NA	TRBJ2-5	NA	TGTGCCAGCAGTTTGAACGGTGCTAGCGAAGAGACCCAGTACTTC	CASSLNGASEETQYF
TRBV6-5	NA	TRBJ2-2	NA	TGTGCCAGCAGTTATAGAAGCACCGGGGAGCTGTTTTTT	CASSYRSTGELFF
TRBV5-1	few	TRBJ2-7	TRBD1	TGCGCCAGCAGCTCTGACTCAGGGGGCGAGCAGTACTTC	CASSSDSGGEQYF
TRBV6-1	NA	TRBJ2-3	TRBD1	TGTGCCAGCAGTGAGTGGGGACAGGGATTAAGGACAGATACGCAGTATTTT	CASSEWGQGLRTDTQYF
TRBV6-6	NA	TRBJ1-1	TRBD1	TGTGCCAGCAGCGACAGGGTTAGGATGAACACTGAAGCTTTCTTT	CASSDRVRMNTEAFF
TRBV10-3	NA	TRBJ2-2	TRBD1	TGTGCCATCAGGGACCCCGCGATTAGACAGGGTCCCGGGGAGCTGTTTTTT	CAIRDPAIRQGPGELFF
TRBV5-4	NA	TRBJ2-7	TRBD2	TGTGCCAGCAGCTCTGCAGCGGGGGTCCACGAGCAGTACTTC	CASSSAAGVHEQYF
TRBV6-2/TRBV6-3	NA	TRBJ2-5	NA	TGTGCCAGCAGCCGACAGGTCCGCGAGACCCAGTACTTC	CASSRQVRETQYF
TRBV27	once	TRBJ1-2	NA	TGTGCCAGCAGTTCCTACCTTAAGGGGGCTAACTATGGCTACACCTTC	CASSSYLKGANYGYTF
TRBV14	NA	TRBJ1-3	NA	TGTGCCAGCAGCCAAGTCTGGGGCGGAAACACCATATATTTT	CASSQVWGGNTIYF
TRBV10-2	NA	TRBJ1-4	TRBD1	TGCGCCAGCAGTGAGGTGGCAGGGGGCTTCTCTAATGAAAAACTGTTTTTT	CASSEVAGGFSNEKLFF
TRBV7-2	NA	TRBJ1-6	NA	TGTGCCAGCAGCTTAGATCCAGGAAGCTCCTATAATTCACCCCTCCACTTT	CASSLDPGSSYNSPLHF
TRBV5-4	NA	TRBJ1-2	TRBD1	TGTGCCAGCAGCCGCCAAGGACAGGGGGTTGATGGCTACACCTTC	CASSRQGQGVDGYTF
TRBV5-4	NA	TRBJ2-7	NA	TGTGCCAGCAGCTATTCAGGGGCCTACGAGCAGTACTTC	CASSYSGAYEQYF
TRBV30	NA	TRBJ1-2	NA	TGTGCCTGGGGGGGCGGGGTTATCCTCTTC	CAWGGGVILF
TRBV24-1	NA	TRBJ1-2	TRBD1	TGTGCCACCAGTGATTTGTATTTCGGACAGGAAGACTATGGCTACACCTTC	CATSDLYFGQEDYGYTF
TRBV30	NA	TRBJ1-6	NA	TGTGCCTGGAGTGAAGGGGTTCGGTCACCCCTCCACTTT	CAWSEGVRSPLHF
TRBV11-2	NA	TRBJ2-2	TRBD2	TGTGCCAGCAGCTTAGGTCGAAGCGGGGGGCTAACCGGGGAGCTGTTTTTT	CASSLGRSGGLTGELFF
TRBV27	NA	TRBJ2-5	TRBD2	TGTGCCAGCAGTTCCTCGTCTAGCGGGGGGGGGACCCAGTACTTC	CASSSSSSGGGTQYF
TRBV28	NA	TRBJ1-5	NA	TGTGCCAGCAGTTTCATCGTCGGTCAGCCCCAGCATTTT	CASSFIVGQPQHF
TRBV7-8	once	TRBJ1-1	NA	TGTGCCAGCAGCCCGCTATCTCGGACTGAAGCTTTCTTT	CASSPLSRTEAFF
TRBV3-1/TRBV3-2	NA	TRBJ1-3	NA	TGTGCCAGCAGCCAGACTGACGGAAACACCATATATTTT	CASSQTDGNTIYF
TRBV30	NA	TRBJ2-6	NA	TGTGCCTGGAGTGTTACAGGGACAACTGGGGCCAACGTCCTGACTTTC	CAWSVTGTTGANVLTF
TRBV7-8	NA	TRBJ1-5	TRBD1	TGTGCCAGCAGCTCCAACACAGGGGGCAATCAGCCCCAGCATTTT	CASSSNTGGNQPQHF
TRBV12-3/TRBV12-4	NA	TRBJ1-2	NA	TGTGCCAGCAGTCTCCTCGGGGGCTATGGCTACACCTTC	CASSLLGGYGYTF
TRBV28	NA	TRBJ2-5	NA	TGTGCCAGCAGTTTCACCCCCGGGGCCCAGTACTTC	CASSFTPGAQYF
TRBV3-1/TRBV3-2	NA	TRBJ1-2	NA	TGTGCCAGCAGCCAAGATTGGGGCAGGGTTAACTATGGCTACACCTTC	CASSQDWGRVNYGYTF
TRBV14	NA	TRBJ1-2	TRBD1	TGTGCCAGCAGCCAACAGGGGGTGTGGGGCTACACCTTC	CASSQQGVWGYTF
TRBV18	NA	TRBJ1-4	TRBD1	TGTGCCAGCTCACCAGGACAGGGGAATGAAAAACTGTTTTTT	CASSPGQGNEKLFF
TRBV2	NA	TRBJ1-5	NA	TGTGCCAGCAGTGAATTAGCAGTTAGCAATCAGCCCCAGCATTTT	CASSELAVSNQPQHF
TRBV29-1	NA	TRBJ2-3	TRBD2	TGCAGCGTTGATATTCTTGGGACTAGGACAGTAAACACAGATACGCAGTATTTT	CSVDILGTRTVNTDTQYF
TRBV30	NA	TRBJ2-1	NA	TGTGCCTGGATTCCTGGACTTGTTTACAATGAGCAGTTCTTC	CAWIPGLVYNEQFF
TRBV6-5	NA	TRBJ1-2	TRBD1	TGTGCCAGCGGGACAGGGGGCAACTATGGCTACACCTTC	CASGTGGNYGYTF
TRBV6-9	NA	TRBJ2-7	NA	TGTGCCAGCAGCCGACAGGAGTCTACCTACGAGCAGTACTTC	CASSRQESTYEQYF
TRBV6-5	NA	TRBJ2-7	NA	TGTGCCAGCACCTCTCGCGGTTACGAGCAGTACTTC	CASTSRGYEQYF
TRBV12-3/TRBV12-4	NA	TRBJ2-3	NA	TGTGCCAGCACCTATACCTCCCCGCAGTATTTT	CASTYTSPQYF
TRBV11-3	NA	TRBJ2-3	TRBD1	TGTGCCAGCAGTGGGCGACAGGGGGCCCAGGAGGCAGATACGCAGTATTTT	CASSGRQGAQEADTQYF
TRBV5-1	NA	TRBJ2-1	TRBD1	TGCGCCAGCAGCTTGCAGGACAGGAGGAATGAGCAGTTCTTC	CASSLQDRRNEQFF
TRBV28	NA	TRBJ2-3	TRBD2	TGTGCCAGCAGGACCCGACTAGCGGGGGGGTCCTTAGACACGCAGTATTTT	CASRTRLAGGSLDTQYF
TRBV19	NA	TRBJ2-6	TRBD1	TGTGCCAGTAGTATCACAGGGGCCGGGGCCAACGTCCTGACTTTC	CASSITGAGANVLTF
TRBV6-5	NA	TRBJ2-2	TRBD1	TGTGCCAGCCGGGACAGGGTTGTGATCGGGGAGCTGTTTTTT	CASRDRVVIGELFF
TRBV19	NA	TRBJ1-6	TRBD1	TGTGCCAGTAGCGGACAGGGGTTTTCACCCCTCCACTTT	CASSGQGFSPLHF
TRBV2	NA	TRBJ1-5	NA	TGTGCCAGCACGGGTGGAGTCACTGGGACACCTTCCAATCAGCCCCAGCATTTT	CASTGGVTGTPSNQPQHF
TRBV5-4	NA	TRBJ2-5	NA	TGTGCCAGCAGCATTAAGAGGGAGGCGGTCGAGACCCAGTACTTC	CASSIKREAVETQYF
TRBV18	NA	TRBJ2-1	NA	TGTGCCAGCTCACGACTAGTTTCTCAGTACAATGAGCAGTTCTTC	CASSRLVSQYNEQFF
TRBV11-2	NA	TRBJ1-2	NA	TGTGCCAGCAGCTTAGTCCCAGGGCGAGGCTACACCTTC	CASSLVPGRGYTF
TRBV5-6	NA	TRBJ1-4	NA	TGTGCCAGCAGCTGGTCAGGGAGGTACGAAGAAAAACTGTTTTTT	CASSWSGRYEEKLFF
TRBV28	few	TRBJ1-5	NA	TGTGCCGAGAGTTCTAGCAATCAGCCCCAGCATTTT	CAESSSNQPQHF
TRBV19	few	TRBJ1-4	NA	TGTGCCAGTAGTATCGGTCATCGAGTCATACTAAAAGAAAAACTGTTTTTT	CASSIGHRVILKEKLFF
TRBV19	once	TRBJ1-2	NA	TGTGCCAGTAGTATAGTCGGCCAGGGAACGGCTGGCTACACCTTC	CASSIVGQGTAGYTF
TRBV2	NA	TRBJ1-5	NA	TGTGCCAGCGCGACAGAGCCTAATCAGCCCCAGCATTTT	CASATEPNQPQHF